A few counts support the clone carrying this TCR beta chain. Its antigen is unidentified. The data are from a study of shared clonotypes between healthy human individuals. Findings of the study overall: The study drew on few donors, limiting represented genetic and exposure-history diversity. A few donors shared approximately 5% of their naive CD4 clonotypes. Larger estimated richness was generally recorded for naive subsets relative to memory subsets.

This table comes from immunoSEQ multiplex PCR, and its TCRdb copy is limited to in-frame clones, with some not included. The sample has more than 550,000 clones; less than 95% are singletons. Those who donated were healthy HIV-negative adults, with no recent acute infections or vaccinations reported. Sample: memory CD8+ T cells from PBMCs. Subset of the sample: CD45RO+ cells pooled with CCR7-negative TemRA cells. This clonotype was sampled from a man younger than 35 in good health. Some clones in this sample may be carry-over from other donors' samples.

This CDR3 is CASSDGRTEAFF. CDR3 DNA sequence: TGTGCCAGCAGTGACGGTCGAACTGAAGCTTTCTTT. The chain has TRBV2 and TRBJ1-1, with unresolved D. The germline CDR1 and CDR2 sequences are SNHLY and FYNNEI. The CDR3 has 12 residues. Trimming pared 3 bases from V and 5 bases from J, leaving 7 bases between.